These 5 T cell receptor beta chains were all obtained from the same sample, sequenced in a study of CD8 T cells in Susac syndrome. RNA in amounts of roughly 0.45 to 1 ug was reverse transcribed with random hexamers. One entry per CDR3 protein results from TCRdb running MiXCR on the immunoSEQ multiplex PCR reads. Altogether 250,000 to 350,000 distinct CDR3 sequences are present, 85% being singletons, with the ten largest covering 0.11%. The sample was CD8+ T cells from PBMCs. The receptors shown here come from a human donor with multiple sclerosis.

The chain recombines TRBV7-8 with TRBJ2-1; 9 positions agree with TRBD2. This CDR3 comprises 15 residues. Germline V gene lookup returns CDR1 SGHVS and CDR2 FQNEAQ. J gave up 5 bases and V 3 bases, and 5 bases lay outside the gene matches. This CDR3 is CASSFRAGGDNEQFF. The CDR3 bases are TGTGCCAGCAGCTTTAGAGCGGGAGGAGACAATGAGCAGTTCTTC. The complete variable domain, with remaining parts taken from reference TRBV7-8 and TRBJ2-1, reads GAGVSQSPRYKVAKRGQDVALRCDPISGHVSLFWYQQALGQGPEFLTYFQNEAQLDKSGLPSDRFFAERPEGSVSTLKIQRTQQEDSAVYLCASSFRAGGDNEQFFGPGTRLTVL.

The chain joins TRBV7-8 to TRBJ2-7; TRBD2 matches at 8 bases. The germline CDR1 and CDR2 sequences are SGHVS and FQNEAQ. The CDR3 has 16 residues. V lost 3 bases, J lost 7 bases, and 14 bases stayed unmatched. CDR3 nucleotides: TGTGCCAGCAGCTTCTCCACCAGCGGGAGCGGGGAGGAGCAGTACTTC. Residues: CASSFSTSGSGEEQYF. The full variable domain, its missing parts supplied by reference TRBV7-8 and TRBJ2-7, is GAGVSQSPRYKVAKRGQDVALRCDPISGHVSLFWYQQALGQGPEFLTYFQNEAQLDKSGLPSDRFFAERPEGSVSTLKIQRTQQEDSAVYLCASSFSTSGSGEEQYFGPGTRLTVT.

The J gene is TRBJ2-2, the V gene TRBV27; D is perhaps TRBD2 (7 bases). CDR1 and CDR2 (germline): MNHEY, SMNVEV (reference sequence). The V and J ends lost 5 bases and 8 bases respectively, with 15 bases between them. There are 14 residues in the CDR3. The CDR3 protein is CASSTTGGGGELFF. In DNA, the CDR3 is TGTGCCAGCAGTACGACAGGCGGGGGTGGGGAGCTGTTTTTT.

The chain couples TRBV13 to TRBJ2-7; possible D gene TRBD2, 7 bases. The CDR3 runs 17 residues. The V and J ends lost 4 bases and 2 bases respectively, with 21 bases between them. The V gene's germline CDR1 is PRHDT and CDR2 FYEKMQ (reference sequence). CDR3 region: CASSSRPTGRDAYEQYF. The DNA of the CDR3 is TGTGCCAGCAGCTCCAGACCTACAGGGAGGGACGCCTACGAGCAGTACTTC.

The CDR3 region is CASRPTIFRVRDGYTF. DNA of the CDR3: TGCGCCAGCAGACCAACAATCTTCCGGGTGCGTGATGGCTACACCTTC. V usage is TRBV4-1 and J usage is TRBJ1-2; D not certain. The CDR3 is 16 residues long. CDR1 MGHRA and CDR2 YSYEKL come from the germline V gene. V dropped 6 bases and J dropped 6 bases, with 23 bases sitting between them.